Listed here are 5 T cell receptor beta chains from one sample, sequenced in a study of shared clonotypes between healthy human individuals. The naive CD8 population came from CD45RO-negative cells selected for CCR7, without terminally differentiated effector memory CD45RA+ cells. Generated by immunoSEQ multiplex PCR, the TCRdb table keeps only in-frame clones and is missing some. Of about 2.1 million clones detected, roughly 95% appear once; the ten largest clones hold around 1.7%. Sequenced sample: naive CD8+ T cells from PBMCs. These receptors all come from a young man in good health. Some clones in this sample may be carry-over from other donors' samples.

V and J are TRBV11-2 and TRBJ2-5; no clear D. With 7 bases removed from V and 2 bases from J, the gap between germline ends came to 8 bases. CDR1 and CDR2 (germline): SGHAT, FQNNGV. The CDR3 runs 12 residues. The CDR3 sequence: CASTPPQETQYF. The CDR3 DNA follows: TGTGCCAGCACCCCCCCTCAAGAGACCCAGTACTTC. Based on the CDR3 plus reference TRBV11-2 and TRBJ2-5, the full variable domain is EAGVAQSPRYKIIEKRQSVAFWCNPISGHATLYWYQQILGQGPKLLIQFQNNGVVDDSQLPKDRFSAERLKGVDSTLKIQPAKLEDSAVYLCASTPPQETQYFGPGTRLLVL.

J is TRBJ2-7 and V is TRBV11-2; TRBD2 matches at 13 bases. V trimming: 8 bases; J trimming: 4 bases; junction bases outside the gene matches: 8. Germline values: CDR1 SGHAT, CDR2 FQNNGV. The CDR3 has 15 amino acids. CDR3 sequence reads: CASHPGLAGEYEQYF. CDR3 nucleotides: TGTGCCAGCCACCCCGGACTAGCGGGAGAATACGAGCAGTACTTC.

This chain connects TRBV18 to TRBJ2-7; 7 bases map to TRBD2. V shed 5 bases and J 0 bases; nucleotides not matched to a gene: 7. CDR3 length: 15 amino acids. Germline V gives CDR1 KGHSH, CDR2 LQKENI. The CDR3 spells CASSVEREYSYEQYF. The CDR3 nucleotides read TGTGCCAGCTCAGTGGAGCGGGAATACTCCTACGAGCAGTACTTC.

This sequence joins TRBV27 and TRBJ2-1; 8 bases align to TRBD1. This CDR3 region has 15 residues. J was trimmed by 7 bases and V by 4 bases; bases with no gene match: 9. The V gene's germline CDR1 is MNHEY and CDR2 SMNVEV (reference sequence). The CDR3 protein is CASSSPDRVQNEQFF. The CDR3 nucleotides read TGTGCCAGCAGTTCCCCGGACAGGGTCCAAAATGAGCAGTTCTTC.

This clone was seen only a few times. V usage is TRBV7-9 and J usage is TRBJ1-2, with a tentative D call TRBD1 (5 bases). Germline V gene data show CDR1 as SEHNR and CDR2 as FQNEAQ (reference sequence). The germline V and J ends were trimmed by 10 bases and 4 bases, with 16 bases remaining between them. The CDR3 runs to 13 residues. The CDR3 sequence is CATGLRGFYGYTF. The CDR3 DNA is TGTGCCACCGGCCTCCGGGGCTTCTATGGCTACACCTTC.